Presented here are 2 T cell receptor beta chains from one specimen sequenced in a study of cytomegalovirus exposure and HLA in healthy donors. A multiplex PCR was run with 60 Vbeta primers and 13 Jbeta primers. Libraries were prepared by immunoSEQ multiplex PCR; TCRdb keeps only in-frame clonotypes and omits some of them. Among about 80,000 clones listed, approximately 60% were seen once. The material sequenced was PBMCs. These TCRs come from a male donor in good health and CMV-seropositive.

A single count supports this clone. V and J are TRBV10-3 and TRBJ2-1; maybe TRBD2 (5 bases). V was cut by 2 bases and J by 0 bases, with 8 bases left in between. The CDR3 totals 15 residues. CDR1 is ENHRY and CDR2 is SYGVKD in the germline V gene. The CDR3 DNA reads TGTGCCATCAGTGAGGGGAGCGGCTCCTACAATGAGCAGTTCTTC. It yields the protein CAISEGSGSYNEQFF.

The chain uses TRBV5-5 and TRBJ2-7; the D gene is possibly TRBD1 (6 bases). CDR1 and CDR2 (germline): SGHKS, YYEKEE (reference sequence). This CDR3 comprises 13 residues. V was cut by 2 bases and J by 6 bases, with 12 bases left in between. The CDR3 sequence: CASSFTGSGEQYF. DNA of the CDR3: TGTGCCAGCAGCTTTACAGGGAGTGGCGAGCAGTACTTC.